This T cell receptor (beta chain) originates from a study of cytomegalovirus exposure and HLA in healthy donors. General study findings and limits: Several top significant clusters appeared, in a later analysis, to be linked to common viral pathogens. CMV serostatus was the only immune exposure information that was available. Some TCR beta chains (roughly 150 of them) were listed as cytomegalovirus-associated. TCR beta chain V- and J-gene trimming was linked, in a later analysis, to a missense variant in DCLRE1C.

Points on this clone: Its antigen is not known.

The PCR was carried out with 60 Vbeta primers and 13 Jbeta primers. The repertoire was sequenced with immunoSEQ multiplex PCR; TCRdb's copy has only in-frame clones and lacks some. Among about 130,000 clones listed, around 77% were seen once. Germline CDR1 is SGHAT and CDR2 is FQDESV (reference sequence). The CDR3 covers 12 residues. V trimming: 9 bases; J trimming: 4 bases; junction bases outside the gene matches: 3. The V gene is TRBV11-1, the J gene TRBJ1-2, with 9 bases identical to TRBD1. This TCR was recovered from a male donor in good health and CMV-seropositive. Specimen: PBMCs. CDR3 region: CASGQGPYGYTF. The CDR3 bases are TGTGCCAGTGGACAGGGGCCCTATGGCTACACCTTC.